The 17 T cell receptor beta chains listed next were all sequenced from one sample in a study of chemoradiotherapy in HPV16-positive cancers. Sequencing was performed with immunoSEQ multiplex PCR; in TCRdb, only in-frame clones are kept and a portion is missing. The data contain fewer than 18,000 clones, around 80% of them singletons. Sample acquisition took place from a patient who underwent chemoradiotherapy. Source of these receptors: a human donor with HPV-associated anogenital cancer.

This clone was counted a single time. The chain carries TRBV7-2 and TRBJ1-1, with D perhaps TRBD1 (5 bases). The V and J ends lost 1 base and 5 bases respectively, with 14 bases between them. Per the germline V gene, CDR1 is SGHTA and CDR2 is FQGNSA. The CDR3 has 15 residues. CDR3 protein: CASSLGPGRMTEAFF. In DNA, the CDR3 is TGTGCCAGCAGCTTAGGGCCAGGGAGAATGACTGAAGCTTTCTTT.

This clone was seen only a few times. CDR3 DNA sequence: TGTGCCAGTAGTACGCGGGCCTTAGGACTTCAGCCCCAGCATTTT. Its translation is CASSTRALGLQPQHF. The chain links TRBV19 to TRBJ1-5; D is ambiguous. CDR1 LNHDA and CDR2 SQIVND come from the germline V gene (reference sequence). This CDR3 spans 15 amino acids. V lost 4 bases and J 6 bases, leaving 16 bases between the germline ends.

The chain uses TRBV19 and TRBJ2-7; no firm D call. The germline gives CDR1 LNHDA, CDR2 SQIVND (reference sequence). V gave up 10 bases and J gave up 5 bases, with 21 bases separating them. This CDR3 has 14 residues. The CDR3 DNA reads TGTGCCACGGCCCCGTATACATCGACCCACGAGCAGTACTTC. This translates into CATAPYTSTHEQYF.

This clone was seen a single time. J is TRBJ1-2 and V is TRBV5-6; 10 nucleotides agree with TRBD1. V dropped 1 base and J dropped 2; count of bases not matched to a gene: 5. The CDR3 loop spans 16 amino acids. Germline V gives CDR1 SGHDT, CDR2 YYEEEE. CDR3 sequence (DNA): TGTGCCAGCAGCTTGCCGCCGGGACAGGGGAACTATGGCTACACCTTC. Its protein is CASSLPPGQGNYGYTF. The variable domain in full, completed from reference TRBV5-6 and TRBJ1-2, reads DAGVTQSPTHLIKTRGQQVTLRCSPKSGHDTVSWYQQALGQGPQFIFQYYEEEERQRGNFPDRFSGHQFPNYSSELNVNALLLGDSALYLCASSLPPGQGNYGYTFGSGTRLTVV.

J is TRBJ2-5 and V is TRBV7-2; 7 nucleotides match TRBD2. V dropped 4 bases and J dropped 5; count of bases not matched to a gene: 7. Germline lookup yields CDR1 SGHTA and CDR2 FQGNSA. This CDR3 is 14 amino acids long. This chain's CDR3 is CASSYPGRVETQYF. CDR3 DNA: TGTGCCAGCAGCTACCCGGGGAGGGTGGAGACCCAGTACTTC.

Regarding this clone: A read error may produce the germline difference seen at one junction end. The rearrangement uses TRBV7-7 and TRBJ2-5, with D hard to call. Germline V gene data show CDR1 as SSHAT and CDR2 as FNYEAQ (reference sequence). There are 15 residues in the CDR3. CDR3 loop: CASSLSSVPESSQYF. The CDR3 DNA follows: TGTGCTAGCAGCTTATCGAGCGTCCCCGAGTCATCCCAGTACTTC.

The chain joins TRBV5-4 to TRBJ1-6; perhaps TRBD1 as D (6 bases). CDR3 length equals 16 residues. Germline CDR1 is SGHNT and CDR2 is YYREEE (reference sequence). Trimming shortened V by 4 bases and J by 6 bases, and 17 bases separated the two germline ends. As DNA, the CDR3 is TGTGCCAGCAGCGCGGACAGCCAAGCCCTTAATTCACCCCTCCACTTT. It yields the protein CASSADSQALNSPLHF.

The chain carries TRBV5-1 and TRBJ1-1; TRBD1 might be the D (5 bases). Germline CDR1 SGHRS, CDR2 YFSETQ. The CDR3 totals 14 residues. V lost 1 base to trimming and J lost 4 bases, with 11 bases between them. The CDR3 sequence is CASSLFGGGTEAFF. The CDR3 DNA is TGCGCCAGCAGCTTGTTCGGGGGGGGCACTGAAGCTTTCTTT.

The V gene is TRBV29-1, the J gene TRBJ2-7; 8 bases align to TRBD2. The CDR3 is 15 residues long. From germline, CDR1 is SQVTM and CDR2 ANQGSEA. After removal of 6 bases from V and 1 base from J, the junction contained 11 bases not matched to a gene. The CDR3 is CSVVLLAAGSYEQYF. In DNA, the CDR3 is TGCAGCGTCGTCCTACTAGCGGCGGGTTCCTACGAGCAGTACTTC.

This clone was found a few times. CDR3 amino acids: CARADCSQFF. CDR3 DNA: TGCGCCAGGGCGGACTGTTCGCAGTTCTTC. The gene calls are TRBV10-2 and TRBJ2-1; D possibly corresponds to TRBD2 (5 bases). With 9 bases removed from V and 12 bases from J, the gap between germline ends came to 12 bases. Germline CDR1 and CDR2: WSHSY and SAAADI. The CDR3 is made up of 10 amino acids.

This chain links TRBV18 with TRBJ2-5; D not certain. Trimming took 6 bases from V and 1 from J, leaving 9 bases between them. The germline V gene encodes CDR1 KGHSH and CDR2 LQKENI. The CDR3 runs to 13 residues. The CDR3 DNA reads TGTGCCAGCTCTCCTAACTTCCAAGAGACCCAGTACTTC. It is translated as CASSPNFQETQYF.

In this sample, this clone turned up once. Here the CDR3 DNA reads TGTGCCAGCAGCGTAGGAGTGGGAGACACCTACGAGCAGTACTTC. The encoded protein is CASSVGVGDTYEQYF. This rearrangement joins TRBV9 to TRBJ2-7, with D perhaps TRBD2 (5 bases). The V end was cut by 0 bases, the J end by 2 bases, with 12 bases between. The CDR3 length is 15 residues. CDR1 and CDR2 from the germline V gene are SGDLS and YYNGEE. The full variable domain, its missing parts supplied by reference TRBV9 and TRBJ2-7, is DSGVTQTPKHLITATGQRVTLRCSPRSGDLSVYWYQQSLDQGLQFLIQYYNGEERAKGNILERFSAQQFPDLHSELNLSSLELGDSALYFCASSVGVGDTYEQYFGPGTRLTVT.

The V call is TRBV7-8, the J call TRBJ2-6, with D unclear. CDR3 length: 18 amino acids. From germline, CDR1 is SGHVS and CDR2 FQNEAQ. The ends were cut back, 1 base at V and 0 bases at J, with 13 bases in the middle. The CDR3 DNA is TGTGCCAGCAGCTTAGGGGAAACGGTGAGCTCTGGGGCCAACGTCCTGACTTTC. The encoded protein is CASSLGETVSSGANVLTF.

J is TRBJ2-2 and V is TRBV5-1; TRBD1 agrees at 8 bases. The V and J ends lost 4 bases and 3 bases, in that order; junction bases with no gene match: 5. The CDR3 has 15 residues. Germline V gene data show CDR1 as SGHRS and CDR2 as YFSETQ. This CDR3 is CASSRGQEYTGELFF. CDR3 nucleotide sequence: TGCGCCAGCAGCAGGGGACAGGAGTACACCGGGGAGCTGTTTTTT.

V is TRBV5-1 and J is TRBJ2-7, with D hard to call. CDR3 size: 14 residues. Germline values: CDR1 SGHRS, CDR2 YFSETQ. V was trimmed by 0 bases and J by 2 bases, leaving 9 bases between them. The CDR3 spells CASSLVVSPYEQYF. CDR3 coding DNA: TGCGCCAGCAGCTTGGTTGTCAGCCCCTACGAGCAGTACTTC.

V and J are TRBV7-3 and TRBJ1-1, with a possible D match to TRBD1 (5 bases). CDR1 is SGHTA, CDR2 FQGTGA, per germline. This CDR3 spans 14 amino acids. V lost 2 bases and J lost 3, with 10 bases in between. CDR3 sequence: CASSLGGADTEAFF. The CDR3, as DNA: TGTGCCAGCAGCTTAGGGGGTGCCGACACTGAAGCTTTCTTT. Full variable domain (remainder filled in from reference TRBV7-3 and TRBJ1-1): GAGVSQTPSNKVTEKGKYVELRCDPISGHTALYWYRQSLGQGPEFLIYFQGTGAADDSGLPNDRFFAVRPEGSVSTLKIQRTERGDSAVYLCASSLGGADTEAFFGQGTRLTVV.

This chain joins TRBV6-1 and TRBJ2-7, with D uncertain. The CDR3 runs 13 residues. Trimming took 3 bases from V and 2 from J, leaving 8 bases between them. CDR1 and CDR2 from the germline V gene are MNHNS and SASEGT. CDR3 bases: TGTGCCAGCAGTGAGCAGACTCCCTACGAGCAGTACTTC. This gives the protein CASSEQTPYEQYF.